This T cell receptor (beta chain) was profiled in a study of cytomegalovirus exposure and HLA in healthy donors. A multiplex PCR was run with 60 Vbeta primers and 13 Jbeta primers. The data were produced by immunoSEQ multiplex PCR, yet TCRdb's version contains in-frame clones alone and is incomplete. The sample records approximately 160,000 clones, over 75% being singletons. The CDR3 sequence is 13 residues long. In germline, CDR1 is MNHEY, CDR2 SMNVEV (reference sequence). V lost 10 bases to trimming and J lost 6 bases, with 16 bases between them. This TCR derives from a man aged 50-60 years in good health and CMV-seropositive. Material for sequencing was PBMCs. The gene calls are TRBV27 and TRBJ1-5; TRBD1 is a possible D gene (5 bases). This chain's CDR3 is CATASWGGQPQHF. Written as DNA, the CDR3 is TGTGCCACAGCCTCGTGGGGGGGTCAGCCCCAGCATTTT.